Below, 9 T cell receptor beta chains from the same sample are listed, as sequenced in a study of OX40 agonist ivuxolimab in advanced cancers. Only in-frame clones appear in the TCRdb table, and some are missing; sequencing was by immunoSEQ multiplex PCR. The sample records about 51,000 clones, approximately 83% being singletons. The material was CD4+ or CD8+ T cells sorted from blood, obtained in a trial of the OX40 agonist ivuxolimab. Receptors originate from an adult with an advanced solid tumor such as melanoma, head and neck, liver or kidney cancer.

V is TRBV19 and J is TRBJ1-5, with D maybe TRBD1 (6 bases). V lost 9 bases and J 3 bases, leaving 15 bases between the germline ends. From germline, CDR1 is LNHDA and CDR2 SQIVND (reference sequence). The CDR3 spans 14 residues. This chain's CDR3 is CASAAQGLNQPQHF. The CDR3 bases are TGTGCCAGCGCGGCACAGGGCCTCAATCAGCCCCAGCATTTT.

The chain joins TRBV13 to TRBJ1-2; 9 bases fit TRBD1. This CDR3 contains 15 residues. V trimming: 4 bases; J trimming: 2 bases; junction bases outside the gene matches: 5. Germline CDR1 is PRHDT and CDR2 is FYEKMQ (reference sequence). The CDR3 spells CASSSWTGANYGYTF. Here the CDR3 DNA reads TGTGCCAGCAGCTCCTGGACAGGGGCCAACTATGGCTACACCTTC.

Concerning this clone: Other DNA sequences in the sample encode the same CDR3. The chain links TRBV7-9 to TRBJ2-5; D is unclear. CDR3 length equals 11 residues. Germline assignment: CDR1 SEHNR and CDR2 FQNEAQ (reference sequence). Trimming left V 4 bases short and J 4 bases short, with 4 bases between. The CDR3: CASSSVETQYF. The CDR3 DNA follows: TGTGCCAGCAGCTCCGTAGAGACCCAGTACTTC.

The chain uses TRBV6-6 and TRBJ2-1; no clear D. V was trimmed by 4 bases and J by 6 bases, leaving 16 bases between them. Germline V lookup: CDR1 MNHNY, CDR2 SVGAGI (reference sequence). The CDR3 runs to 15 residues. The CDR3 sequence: CASSSGRLPGNEQFF. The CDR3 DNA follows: TGTGCCAGCAGTTCCGGCAGACTCCCCGGCAATGAGCAGTTCTTC.

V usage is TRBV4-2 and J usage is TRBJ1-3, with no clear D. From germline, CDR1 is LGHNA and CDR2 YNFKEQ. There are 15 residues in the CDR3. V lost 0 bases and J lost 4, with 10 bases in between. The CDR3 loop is CASSQDLVQGNTIYF. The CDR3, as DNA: TGTGCCAGCAGCCAAGATTTGGTTCAGGGAAACACCATATATTTT.

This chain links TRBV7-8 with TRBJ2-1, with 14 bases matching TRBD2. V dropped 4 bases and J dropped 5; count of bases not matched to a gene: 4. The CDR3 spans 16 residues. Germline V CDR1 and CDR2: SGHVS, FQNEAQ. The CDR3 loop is CASSSGTSGGHNEQFF. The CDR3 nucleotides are TGTGCCAGCAGCTCGGGGACTAGCGGGGGCCACAATGAGCAGTTCTTC. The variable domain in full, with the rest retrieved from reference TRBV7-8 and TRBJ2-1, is GAGVSQSPRYKVAKRGQDVALRCDPISGHVSLFWYQQALGQGPEFLTYFQNEAQLDKSGLPSDRFFAERPEGSVSTLKIQRTQQEDSAVYLCASSSGTSGGHNEQFFGPGTRLTVL.

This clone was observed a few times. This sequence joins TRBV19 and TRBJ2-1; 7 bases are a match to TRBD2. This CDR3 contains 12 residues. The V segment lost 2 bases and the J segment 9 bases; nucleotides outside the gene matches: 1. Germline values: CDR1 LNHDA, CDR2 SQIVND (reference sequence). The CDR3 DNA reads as TGTGCCAGTAGTATATGGGGGGGTGAGCAGTTCTTC. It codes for CASSIWGGEQFF. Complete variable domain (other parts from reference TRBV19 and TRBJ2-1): DGGITQSPKYLFRKEGQNVTLSCEQNLNHDAMYWYRQDPGQGLRLIYYSQIVNDFQKGDIAEGYSVSREKKESFPLTVTSAQKNPTAFYLCASSIWGGEQFFGPGTRLTVL.

The chain's CDR3 is CASSSGTGGYYGYTF. The CDR3 region has the DNA TGTGCCAGCAGTTCCGGGACAGGGGGATACTATGGCTACACCTTC. The V gene is TRBV6-5, the J gene TRBJ1-2; TRBD1 agrees at 11 bases. Germline V gene lookup returns CDR1 MNHEY and CDR2 SVGAGI. V lost 4 bases and J lost 3; bases outside the gene matches: 4. The CDR3 has 15 amino acids.

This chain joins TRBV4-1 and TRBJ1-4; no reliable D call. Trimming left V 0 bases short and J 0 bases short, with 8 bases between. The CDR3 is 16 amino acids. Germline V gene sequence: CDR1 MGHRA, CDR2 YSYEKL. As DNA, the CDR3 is TGCGCCAGCAGCCAAGATTGGTCCGCAACTAATGAAAAACTGTTTTTT. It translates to CASSQDWSATNEKLFF.